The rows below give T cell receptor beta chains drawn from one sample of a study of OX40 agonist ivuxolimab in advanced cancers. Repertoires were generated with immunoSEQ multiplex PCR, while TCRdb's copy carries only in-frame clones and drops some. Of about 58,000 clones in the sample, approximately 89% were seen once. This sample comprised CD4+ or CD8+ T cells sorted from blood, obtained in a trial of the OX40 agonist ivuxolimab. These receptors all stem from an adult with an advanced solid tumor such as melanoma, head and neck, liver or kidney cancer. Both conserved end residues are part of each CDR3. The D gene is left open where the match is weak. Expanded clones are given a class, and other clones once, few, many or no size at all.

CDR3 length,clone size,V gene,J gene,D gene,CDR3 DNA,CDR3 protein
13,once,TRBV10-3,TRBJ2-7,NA,TGTGCCATCAGTGAAGGAGGTATCTCCGAGCAGTACTTC,CAISEGGISEQYF
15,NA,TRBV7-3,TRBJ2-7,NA,TGTGCCAGCAGCCCCTCTTCCTCCGGGGTGCGAGAGCAGTACTTC,CASSPSSSGVREQYF
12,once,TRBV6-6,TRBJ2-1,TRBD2,TGTGCCAGCAGTTCGCGGGGGAGTGAGCAGTTCTTC,CASSSRGSEQFF
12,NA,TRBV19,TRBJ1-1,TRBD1,TGTGCCAGTAGTATCAGGGGGGGTGAAGCTTTCTTT,CASSIRGGEAFF
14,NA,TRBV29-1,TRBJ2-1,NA,TGCAGCGTTGAATTCGGGGGAATAAGGAATGAGCAGTTCTTC,CSVEFGGIRNEQFF
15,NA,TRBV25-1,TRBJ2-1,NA,TGTGCCAGCGATAAACCGGGGGGCCCCTACAATGAGCAGTTCTTC,CASDKPGGPYNEQFF
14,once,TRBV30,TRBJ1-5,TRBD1,TGTGCCTGGAGTCCCGGGACAGGGCATCAGCCCCAGCATTTT,CAWSPGTGHQPQHF
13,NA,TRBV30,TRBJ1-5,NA,TGTGCCTGGAGTGTATCTGGGGATCAGCCCCAGCATTTT,CAWSVSGDQPQHF
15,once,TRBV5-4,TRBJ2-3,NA,TGTGCCAGCAGCTTTGGTACGGCAGGGCTAGGTACGCAGTATTTT,CASSFGTAGLGTQYF
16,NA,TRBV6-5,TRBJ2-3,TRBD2,TGTGCCAGCAGTTACTCCGGGACTAGCGGCACAGATACGCAGTATTTT,CASSYSGTSGTDTQYF
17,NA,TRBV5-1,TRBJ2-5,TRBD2,TGCGCCAGCAGCGGTGGACTAGCGGGAGGTGGGGAAGAGACCCAGTACTTC,CASSGGLAGGGEETQYF
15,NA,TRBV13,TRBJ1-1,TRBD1,TGTGCCAGCAGATCGAGGACAGGGGGGAACACTGAAGCTTTCTTT,CASRSRTGGNTEAFF
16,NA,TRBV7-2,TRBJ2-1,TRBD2,TGTGCCAGCAGCTTAGATTGGCTAGCGGGAGGAAATGAGCAGTTCTTC,CASSLDWLAGGNEQFF
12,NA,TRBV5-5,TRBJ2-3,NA,TGTGCCAGCAGCCTAGCGACAGATACGCAGTATTTT,CASSLATDTQYF
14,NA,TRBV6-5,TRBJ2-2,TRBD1,TGTGCCAGCAGTTGGACAGGGGGCCCCGGGGAGCTGTTTTTT,CASSWTGGPGELFF
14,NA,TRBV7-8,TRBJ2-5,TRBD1,TGTGCCAGCAGCCCCCCGACAGGGCCGGGGACCCAGTACTTC,CASSPPTGPGTQYF
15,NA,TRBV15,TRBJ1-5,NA,TGTGCCACCAGCAGTTATTCAGGGCAAGGGCAGCCCCAGCATTTT,CATSSYSGQGQPQHF
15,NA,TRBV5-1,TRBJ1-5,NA,TGCGCCAGCAGCTTGGCGGCAGGGGACAATCAGCCCCAGCATTTT,CASSLAAGDNQPQHF
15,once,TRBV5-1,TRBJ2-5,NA,TGCGCCAGCAGCTTTTCGGCCGGGTACCAAGAGGCTAGCTACTTC,CASSFSAGYQEASYF
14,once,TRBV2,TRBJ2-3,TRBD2,TGTGCCAGCAAGGAAGCGGGATTGGCAGATACGCAGTATTTT,CASKEAGLADTQYF
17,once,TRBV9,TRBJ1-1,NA,TGTGCCAGCAGCCCAGCCGTCGCAGGGGCTAAGGGCACTGAAGCTTTCTTT,CASSPAVAGAKGTEAFF
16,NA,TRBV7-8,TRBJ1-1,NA,TGTGCCAGCAGCTTAGTGGTGTACAGCAGAAACACTGAAGCTTTCTTT,CASSLVVYSRNTEAFF
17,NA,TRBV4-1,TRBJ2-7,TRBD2,TGCGCCAGCAGCCATATGACACTACGAGCGGGACCTTACGAGCAGTACTTC,CASSHMTLRAGPYEQYF
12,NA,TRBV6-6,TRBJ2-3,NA,TGTGCCAGCAAAGGTAGCACAGATACGCAGTATTTT,CASKGSTDTQYF
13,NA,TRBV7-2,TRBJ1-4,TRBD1,TGTGCCAGCAGCCCGGACAGGGTTGAAAAACTGTTTTTT,CASSPDRVEKLFF
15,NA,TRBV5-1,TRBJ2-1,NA,TGCGCCAGCAGCTTGATTCCGGGAGTCCACAATGAGCAGTTCTTC,CASSLIPGVHNEQFF
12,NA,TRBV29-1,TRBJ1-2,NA,TGCAGCGCGGGACAAGAGAACTATGGCTACACCTTC,CSAGQENYGYTF
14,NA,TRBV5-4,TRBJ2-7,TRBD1,TGTGCCAGCAGCTCTAACCAGGGGGCTCACGAGCAGTACTTC,CASSSNQGAHEQYF
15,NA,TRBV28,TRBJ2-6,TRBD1,TGTGCCAGCAGTCGGGACAGCTCTGGGGCCAACGTCCTGACTTTC,CASSRDSSGANVLTF
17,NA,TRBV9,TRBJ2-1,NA,TGTGCCAGCAGCGTCGAACCGAGGACGAGCTCCTACAATGAGCAGTTCTTC,CASSVEPRTSSYNEQFF
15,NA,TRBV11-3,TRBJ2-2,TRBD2,TGTGCCAGCAGCGCGACTAGCGGGGTCACCGGGGAGCTGTTTTTT,CASSATSGVTGELFF
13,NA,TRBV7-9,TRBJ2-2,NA,TGTGCCAGCGACCAGGGGAGCACCGGGGAGCTGTTTTTT,CASDQGSTGELFF
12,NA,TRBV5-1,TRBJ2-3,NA,TGCGCCAGCAGCTTGGAGGTGGATACGCAGTATTTT,CASSLEVDTQYF
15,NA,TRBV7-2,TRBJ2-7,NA,TGTGCCAGCAGCGACACTTCACAGGGTGGCTACGAGCAGTACTTC,CASSDTSQGGYEQYF
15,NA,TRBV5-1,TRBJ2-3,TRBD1,TGCGCCAGCAGCCCTGGGACAGGAATTTCAGATACGCAGTATTTT,CASSPGTGISDTQYF
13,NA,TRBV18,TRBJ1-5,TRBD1,TGTGCCAGCTCACTCGACAGGGGCCAGCCCCAGCATTTT,CASSLDRGQPQHF
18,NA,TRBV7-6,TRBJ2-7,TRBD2,TGTGCCAGCAGCTTAGCGAGTAGCGGGAGGGCCAATATGAACGAGCAGTACTTC,CASSLASSGRANMNEQYF